Below are 21 T cell receptor beta chains sequenced from a single sample in a study of blood T cell repertoires in COVID-19. Using immunoSEQ multiplex PCR, the repertoire was profiled, and TCRdb retains in-frame clones only, with some absent. Of about 380,000 clones in the sample, more than 75% were seen once. Sequencing was done on a sample of PBMCs or T cells enriched from blood (not recorded which). The receptors here all came from a woman between 25 and 40 years old who had recovered from COVID-19.

The rearrangement joins TRBV2 to TRBJ1-4; 8 nucleotides match TRBD1. Per the germline V gene, CDR1 is SNHLY and CDR2 is FYNNEI. Unmatched junction bases numbered 4, after V lost 2 bases and J lost 5 bases. The CDR3 covers 15 residues. In nucleotides, the CDR3 is TGTGCCAGCAGTGAACCGACAGGGGAAAATGAAAAACTGTTTTTT. As protein: CASSEPTGENEKLFF.

The V call is TRBV19, the J call TRBJ2-7; the match to TRBD1 covers 11 bases. Germline CDR1 and CDR2: LNHDA and SQIVND (reference sequence). After removal of 4 bases from V and 3 bases from J, the junction contained 8 bases not matched to a gene. The CDR3 runs to 16 residues. The CDR3 DNA sequence: TGTGCCAGTAGTACGAACCAGGGACAGGGGGTCTACGAGCAGTACTTC. Its translation is CASSTNQGQGVYEQYF.

This clone was found once. This chain links TRBV18 with TRBJ1-4; 7 bases are a match to TRBD1. J gave up 8 bases and V 6 bases, and 12 bases lay outside the gene matches. The CDR3 is 15 amino acids. CDR1 KGHSH and CDR2 LQKENI come from the germline V gene. For the CDR3, the DNA is TGTGCCAGCTCCCCTCTTACAGGGGCAAGGGAAAAACTGTTTTTT. As protein: CASSPLTGAREKLFF. Combining the CDR3 with reference TRBV18 and TRBJ1-4 gives the whole variable domain NAGVMQNPRHLVRRRGQEARLRCSPMKGHSHVYWYRQLPEEGLKFMVYLQKENIIDESGMPKERFSAEFPKEGPSILRIQQVVRGDSAAYFCASSPLTGAREKLFFGSGTQLSVL.

The genes are TRBV19 and TRBJ1-5; 7 bases are shared with TRBD1. V lost 0 bases to trimming and J lost 6 bases; unmatched junction nucleotides: 5. This CDR3 has 15 amino acids. Germline V CDR1 and CDR2: LNHDA, SQIVND (reference sequence). CDR3 sequence reads: CASSIDRGSSQPQHF. Written as DNA, the CDR3 is TGTGCCAGTAGTATAGACAGGGGGTCGAGTCAGCCCCAGCATTTT.

V usage is TRBV5-4 and J usage is TRBJ2-5; D is possibly TRBD2 (6 bases). The CDR3 covers 15 residues. V lost 2 bases, J lost 2 bases, and 13 bases lay in between. Looked up from germline, CDR1 is SGHNT and CDR2 is YYREEE (reference sequence). This CDR3 reads CASSLGGALQETQYF. CDR3 DNA: TGTGCCAGCAGCTTAGGCGGGGCCCTTCAAGAGACCCAGTACTTC.

This chain uses TRBV11-2 with TRBJ2-5, with a weak D call TRBD2 (5 bases). With 1 base removed from V and 4 bases from J, the gap between germline ends came to 7 bases. Per the germline V gene, CDR1 is SGHAT and CDR2 is FQNNGV. This CDR3 has 13 residues. This CDR3 is CASSLALAETQYF. Here the CDR3 DNA reads TGTGCCAGCAGCTTAGCTCTAGCAGAGACCCAGTACTTC. The whole variable domain, filled in from reference TRBV11-2 and TRBJ2-5, reads EAGVAQSPRYKIIEKRQSVAFWCNPISGHATLYWYQQILGQGPKLLIQFQNNGVVDDSQLPKDRFSAERLKGVDSTLKIQPAKLEDSAVYLCASSLALAETQYFGPGTRLLVL.

The V call is TRBV5-4, the J call TRBJ2-5, with 11 bases fitting TRBD2. CDR3 length: 16 residues. Germline loops: CDR1 SGHNT, CDR2 YYREEE (reference sequence). J was trimmed by 2 bases and V by 0 bases; bases with no gene match: 3. As DNA, the CDR3 is TGTGCCAGCAGCTTGGAACTAGCGGGAGAGCAAGAGACCCAGTACTTC. Protein: CASSLELAGEQETQYF.

The rearrangement uses TRBV19 and TRBJ2-1; D not certain. The CDR3 is 15 residues long. V shed 6 bases and J shed 8 bases, with 20 bases lying between them. Germline V gives CDR1 LNHDA, CDR2 SQIVND (reference sequence). The CDR3 region is CASSDRLEVEYEQFF. The CDR3, as DNA: TGTGCCAGTAGCGATCGTCTAGAAGTCGAGTATGAGCAGTTCTTC. Looking up the rest from reference TRBV19 and TRBJ2-1 gives the full variable domain: DGGITQSPKYLFRKEGQNVTLSCEQNLNHDAMYWYRQDPGQGLRLIYYSQIVNDFQKGDIAEGYSVSREKKESFPLTVTSAQKNPTAFYLCASSDRLEVEYEQFFGPGTRLTVL.

The chain links TRBV5-5 to TRBJ2-2; D gene uncertain. The CDR3 has 18 amino acids. V shed 2 bases and J shed 0 bases, with 17 bases lying between them. Germline-derived CDR1 and CDR2 are SGHKS and YYEKEE (reference sequence). The CDR3 bases are TGTGCCAGCAGCTTTCCCCTATATCGCCTCGCGAACACCGGGGAGCTGTTTTTT. It codes for CASSFPLYRLANTGELFF.

The rearrangement joins TRBV7-2 to TRBJ1-2; D is possibly TRBD1 (6 bases). CDR1 is SGHTA and CDR2 is FQGNSA in the germline V gene. This CDR3 comprises 13 residues. Trimming left V 2 bases short and J 7 bases short, with 11 bases between. The CDR3 sequence is CASSLNRASGYTF. CDR3 coding DNA: TGTGCCAGCAGCTTAAACAGGGCGAGTGGCTACACCTTC.

The chain has TRBV7-9 and TRBJ1-3; a possible D gene is TRBD1 (5 bases). V lost 3 bases to trimming and J lost 4 bases, with 10 bases between them. CDR3 length equals 14 residues. CDR1 and CDR2 (germline): SEHNR, FQNEAQ (reference sequence). This CDR3 is CASSLSGSGNTIYF. The CDR3 nucleotides are TGTGCCAGCAGCTTGTCAGGGTCCGGAAACACCATATATTTT.

This clone appeared a single time. The chain couples TRBV27 to TRBJ2-7, with D maybe TRBD1 (6 bases). Trimming cost V 5 bases and J 2 bases, with 13 bases left between them. The V gene's germline CDR1 is MNHEY and CDR2 SMNVEV (reference sequence). This CDR3 region has 14 residues. CDR3 DNA: TGTGCCAGCAGTACCCGGGACACCACCTACGAGCAGTACTTC. Translating gives CASSTRDTTYEQYF.

This chain uses TRBV10-2 with TRBJ2-1; 9 bases align to TRBD1. This CDR3 is built from 14 residues. Germline lookup yields CDR1 WSHSY and CDR2 SAAADI. V was pared by 8 bases and J by 7 bases, with 9 bases of the junction left unmatched. The CDR3 coding sequence is TGCGCCAGCGCCGGACAGGGGAATCGGAATGAGCAGTTCTTC. It translates to CASAGQGNRNEQFF.

A few counts support this clone. This chain joins TRBV29-1 and TRBJ2-5, with 7 bases identical to TRBD1. CDR3 size: 13 residues. The junction had 10 bases not matched to a gene; V was cut back by 6 bases and J by 6 bases. Germline values: CDR1 SQVTM, CDR2 ANQGSEA. This chain's CDR3 is CSVGTGVGKTQYF. The CDR3 DNA reads as TGCAGCGTGGGAACAGGGGTTGGTAAGACCCAGTACTTC.

J is TRBJ1-6 and V is TRBV3-1 (or the pseudogene TRBV3-2); D gene unclear. V lost 3 bases and J 1 base, leaving 4 bases between the germline ends. This CDR3 has 14 amino acids. Looked up from germline, CDR1 is LGHDT and CDR2 is YNNKEL (reference sequence). Here the CDR3 reads CASSHQSYNSPLHF. The CDR3 DNA sequence: TGTGCCAGCAGCCATCAGTCCTATAATTCACCCCTCCACTTT.

V gene TRBV6-1 combines with J gene TRBJ2-7, with 10 bases lining up with TRBD1. After removal of 4 bases from V and 6 bases from J, the junction contained 15 bases not matched to a gene. CDR3 length: 17 amino acids. Germline CDR1 and CDR2: MNHNS and SASEGT. CDR3 nucleotide sequence: TGTGCCAGCAGTGTCAATTGGGTGCGACAGGGGGCTTTCGAGCAGTACTTC. This encodes CASSVNWVRQGAFEQYF.

The rearrangement joins TRBV3-1 (or the pseudogene TRBV3-2) to TRBJ1-1; 7 bases are shared with TRBD1. V gave up 3 bases and J gave up 8 bases; unmatched junction bases: 12. Germline lookup yields CDR1 LGHDT and CDR2 YNNKEL (reference sequence). The CDR3 is 15 residues long. The DNA of the CDR3 is TGTGCCAGCAGCCATTCCGGACAGGACCAGATGGAAGCTTTCTTT. It encodes CASSHSGQDQMEAFF.

The rearrangement uses TRBV18 and TRBJ2-1; TRBD2 is a possible D gene (6 bases). The CDR3 sequence is 16 residues long. The germline gives CDR1 KGHSH, CDR2 LQKENI. V was pared by 7 bases and J by 0 bases, with 16 bases between. CDR3 in amino acids: CASCTTGLLSYNEQFF. In DNA form, the CDR3 reads TGTGCCAGCTGCACCACGGGACTTCTCTCCTACAATGAGCAGTTCTTC.

The chain uses TRBV4-1 and TRBJ1-5; D remains unclear. The CDR3 sequence is 15 residues long. Trimming cost V 4 bases and J 0 bases, with 10 bases left between them. The V gene's germline CDR1 is MGHRA and CDR2 YSYEKL. CDR3 in DNA: TGCGCCAGCAGCCCTGCTTCAGGTAGCAATCAGCCCCAGCATTTT. The encoded protein is CASSPASGSNQPQHF.

The rearrangement links TRBV19 to TRBJ2-3; tentatively, D is TRBD2 (6 bases). Trimming shortened V by 5 bases and J by 4 bases, and 10 bases separated the two germline ends. The length of the CDR3 is 13 residues. Germline V gives CDR1 LNHDA, CDR2 SQIVND (reference sequence). CDR3 region: CASSPTSPDTQYF. CDR3 bases: TGTGCCAGTAGTCCTACTAGCCCAGATACGCAGTATTTT.

The rearrangement uses TRBV7-2 and TRBJ2-5, with a tentative D call TRBD2 (5 bases). CDR3 length equals 12 residues. Germline V gene sequence: CDR1 SGHTA, CDR2 FQGNSA. V was clipped by 5 bases and J by 7 bases, with 11 bases between them. This chain's CDR3 is CASSPGSVTQYF. CDR3 coding DNA: TGTGCCAGCAGCCCGGGATCGGTGACCCAGTACTTC.